This paragraph reports one T cell receptor (beta chain). Its antigen is undetermined. The table came from immunoSEQ multiplex PCR; TCRdb's copy has only in-frame clones and leaves some out. The repertoire holds a few thousand clones, with approximately 25% as singletons. CDR3 length: 14 amino acids. In germline, CDR1 is SQVTM, CDR2 ANQGSEA. After removal of 6 bases from V and 0 bases from J, the junction contained 8 bases not matched to a gene. These data belong to a study of T cells in localized non-small cell lung cancer. Study-wide findings and caveats: The greatest T cell clonality was found in uninvolved adjacent lung (higher than in tumor). One tumor region alone was sequenced, and heterogeneity therefore remains possible. The appearance of a median approximately 60 of the top 100 tumor clones was seen in adjacent lung. Longer overall survival was seen with higher T cell density measured in blood.

Sequenced material: lung tumor tissue, taken before any cancer treatment. This chain joins TRBV29-1 and TRBJ2-7; 7 nucleotides agree with TRBD1. The TCR originated in a male donor older than 55 with stage I lung adenocarcinoma. The CDR3 loop is CSVPRDSSSYEQYF. In DNA form, the CDR3 reads TGCAGCGTACCCCGGGACAGTTCCTCCTACGAGCAGTACTTC.